These T cell receptor beta chains were read from a single sample in a study of Ad26.COV2.S vaccination and SARS-CoV-2 variants. TCRdb's table, derived via immunoSEQ multiplex PCR, lists solely in-frame clones and lacks some. This sample yields about 400,000 clones, of which about 91% are seen a single time; 1.5% to 2% belongs to the top ten. The sample consisted of peripheral blood, taken in a trial of Ad26.COV2.S vaccine versus placebo. Every receptor here comes from a person between 18 and 65 years old who received the Ad26.COV2.S COVID-19 vaccine or a placebo. Each CDR3 is given with its conserved first and last residue. A D gene is named only where the DNA matches it firmly. Not all rows give a size; the values are once, few, many and, for expanded clones, a class.

len	d_gene	v_gene	j_gene	abundance	CDR3nt	CDR3aa
15	-	TRBV5-4	TRBJ2-1	-	TGTGCCAGCAGACTGATGGGACCCTCGGGCAATGAGCAGTTCTTC	CASRLMGPSGNEQFF
17	TRBD2	TRBV4-3	TRBJ2-1	once	TGCGCCAGCAGCCAAGATCCGGCGGGAGGAATCTACAATGAGCAGTTCTTC	CASSQDPAGGIYNEQFF
14	-	TRBV11-3	TRBJ1-1	-	TGTGCCAGCAGCTTCCCCGCCTTGGAGGTTGAAGCTTTCTTT	CASSFPALEVEAFF
17	TRBD1	TRBV7-9	TRBJ2-2	once	TGTGCCAGCACCCTAAGGGGACAGAACGCGAACACCGGGGAGCTGTTTTTT	CASTLRGQNANTGELFF
15	TRBD2	TRBV5-4	TRBJ2-4	-	TGTGCCAGCAGCGCCGCGGGAGTTGCCAAAAACATTCAGTACTTC	CASSAAGVAKNIQYF
13	-	TRBV7-3	TRBJ1-1	-	TGTGCCAGCAGCTTCGGGGATAACACTGAAGCTTTCTTT	CASSFGDNTEAFF
18	TRBD2	TRBV10-2	TRBJ2-4	-	TGCGCCAGCAGTGAGTTAGCGGGAGGGCCGGGGGCCAAAAACATTCAGTACTTC	CASSELAGGPGAKNIQYF
13	-	TRBV28	TRBJ1-1	-	TGTGCCAGCAGTAGAAAATGGATGACTGAAGCTTTCTTT	CASSRKWMTEAFF
17	TRBD1	TRBV9	TRBJ1-1	-	TGTGCCAGCAGCGTAGATACAGGGGGGACTATGAACACTGAAGCTTTCTTT	CASSVDTGGTMNTEAFF
18	TRBD1	TRBV2	TRBJ1-5	once	TGTGCCAGCGGGTCTCCGGGACAGGGGGCGGTTGATAATCAGCCCCAGCATTTT	CASGSPGQGAVDNQPQHF
15	TRBD2	TRBV7-2	TRBJ2-3	-	TGTGCCAGCAGCTTAAGGGGGACTAGCATAGATACGCAGTATTTT	CASSLRGTSIDTQYF
16	-	TRBV9	TRBJ2-3	-	TGTGCCAGCAGCGTAGAGTCCGGACAGTTCACAGATACGCAGTATTTT	CASSVESGQFTDTQYF
14	-	TRBV5-1	TRBJ1-2	-	TGCGCCAGCAGCTTGGCCCTACAGGGTTACGGCTACACCTTC	CASSLALQGYGYTF
15	-	TRBV13	TRBJ2-2	-	TGTGCCAGCAGCTTAGAGACCCGACGAACCGGGGAGCTGTTTTTT	CASSLETRRTGELFF
17	TRBD1	TRBV14	TRBJ1-2	-	TGTGCCAGCAGCCAAGATATAGGGGCACAGGGGGCCTATGGCTACACCTTC	CASSQDIGAQGAYGYTF
15	-	TRBV13	TRBJ2-1	-	TGTGCCAGCAGCTCAATTTCAGGGTCGGGGGATGAGCAGTTCTTC	CASSSISGSGDEQFF
17	TRBD1	TRBV12-5	TRBJ2-5	-	TGTGCTAGTGGTTTGGGTCGACAGGGGTCCATTGTCGAGACCCAGTACTTC	CASGLGRQGSIVETQYF
12	-	TRBV11-3	TRBJ2-3	-	TGTGCCAGCAGTTTGGAGGGAGATACGCAGTATTTT	CASSLEGDTQYF
14	TRBD1	TRBV5-1	TRBJ1-1	-	TGCGCCAGCAGCTTGACAGGGGGCTTCACTGAAGCTTTCTTT	CASSLTGGFTEAFF
14	-	TRBV7-2	TRBJ2-3	-	TGTGCCAGCAGCTTACCAGGGAGCCCAGATACGCAGTATTTT	CASSLPGSPDTQYF
14	-	TRBV7-9	TRBJ2-2	-	TGTGCCAGCAGCGTAGACAGAAACACCGGGGAGCTGTTTTTT	CASSVDRNTGELFF
12	-	TRBV3-1/TRBV3-2	TRBJ1-2	few	TGTGCCAGCAGCCAAGGGCTAGATGGCTACACCTTC	CASSQGLDGYTF
15	-	TRBV6-6	TRBJ2-2	-	TGTGCCAGCAGTTACGCTACAGCTAACACCGGGGAGCTGTTTTTT	CASSYATANTGELFF
13	-	TRBV18	TRBJ2-1	-	TGTGCCAGCTCACCAGGGTTGGGTATCGAGCAGTTCTTC	CASSPGLGIEQFF
13	TRBD1	TRBV11-3	TRBJ1-2	-	TGTGCCAGCAGCTTATCAGGGGGCGGCGGCTACACCTTC	CASSLSGGGGYTF
15	TRBD1	TRBV6-5	TRBJ2-5	-	TGTGCCAGCAGTTACTGGGGACAGGGGAAGGAGACCCAGTACTTC	CASSYWGQGKETQYF
18	TRBD1	TRBV28	TRBJ1-5	-	TGTGCCAGCAGTCCACGAAACAGGGGGCTGGGGGGCAATCAGCCCCAGCATTTT	CASSPRNRGLGGNQPQHF
14	TRBD2	TRBV29-1	TRBJ2-1	-	TGCAGCGTTGCTAGCGGGAGCTCCTACAATGAGCAGTTCTTC	CSVASGSSYNEQFF